The 21 T cell receptor beta chains below come from one sample, sequenced in a study of response to subunit inactivated influenza vaccine. A single record per CDR3 protein comes from TCRdb applying MiXCR to the RT-PCR reads. The data hold roughly 570,000 distinct CDR3 sequences, with 11% to 15% observed a single time. Material: PBMCs from blood, obtained 11 to 12 days after vaccination. Every receptor here comes from a man aged 50 to 59 who received an inactivated influenza vaccine.

This clonotype was seen at least ten times. The chain employs TRBV5-1 and TRBJ2-1; 16 bases agree with TRBD2. Germline CDR1 SGHRS, CDR2 YFSETQ. J gave up 1 base and V 5 bases, and 3 bases lay outside the gene matches. This CDR3 region has 17 residues. CDR3 residues: CASRGLAGGSSYNEQFF. The CDR3 nucleotides are TGCGCCAGCAGGGGACTAGCGGGAGGGTCTTCCTACAATGAGCAGTTCTTC.

This clonotype was detected a few times. The rearrangement joins TRBV7-2 to TRBJ1-1; D gene ambiguous. This CDR3 has 14 amino acids. The germline V gene encodes CDR1 SGHTA and CDR2 FQGNSA. V was trimmed by 3 bases and J by 5 bases, leaving 13 bases between them. The chain's CDR3 is CASSFLPMGTEAFF. The DNA of the CDR3 is TGTGCCAGCAGCTTTCTTCCTATGGGAACTGAAGCTTTCTTT. The variable domain in full, completed from reference TRBV7-2 and TRBJ1-1, reads GAGVSQSPSNKVTEKGKDVELRCDPISGHTALYWYRQSLGQGLEFLIYFQGNSAPDKSGLPSDRFSAERTGGSVSTLTIQRTQQEDSAVYLCASSFLPMGTEAFFGQGTRLTVV.

J is TRBJ1-1 and V is TRBV11-2, with TRBD1 matching 8 bases. This CDR3 is built from 16 residues. The V gene's germline CDR1 is SGHAT and CDR2 FQNNGV. V shed 5 bases, J shed 0 bases, and the junction held 8 bases outside the gene matches. The CDR3: CASSRTGNRMNTEAFF. CDR3 in DNA: TGTGCCAGCAGCCGGACAGGGAACCGCATGAACACTGAAGCTTTCTTT.

This clonotype has only a few counts. V gene TRBV11-2 combines with J gene TRBJ1-2; 8 bases line up with TRBD1. Germline V gene data show CDR1 as SGHAT and CDR2 as FQNNGV. Losses at the gene ends were 3 bases for V and 2 bases for J; bases not matched to a gene: 14. CDR3 length: 18 amino acids. CDR3 nucleotides: TGTGCCAGCAGCTTCGATCCTACCCGGAACAGGGGGAACTATGGCTACACCTTC. Translated: CASSFDPTRNRGNYGYTF.

The V gene is TRBV6-2 or TRBV6-3, the J gene TRBJ2-7; TRBD1 matches 11 bases. Germline V gives CDR1 MNHEY, CDR2 SVGEGT. CDR3 length: 18 residues. Losses at the gene ends were 2 bases for V and 4 bases for J; bases not matched to a gene: 13. The DNA for the CDR3 is TGTGCCAGCAGTTACCTCGTCTGGAGGGGACAGGGGGATTACGAGCAGTACTTC. Protein: CASSYLVWRGQGDYEQYF.

The chain uses TRBV11-2 and TRBJ2-6; tentatively, D is TRBD1 (5 bases). V was clipped by 3 bases and J by 0 bases, with 6 bases between them. Germline V gives CDR1 SGHAT, CDR2 FQNNGV. The length of the CDR3 is 15 residues. CDR3 sequence (DNA): TGTGCCAGCAGCTTTGGGGCCTCTGGGGCCAACGTCCTGACTTTC. Amino acid sequence: CASSFGASGANVLTF.

A word on this clonotype: The junction differs from germline at one of its ends, possibly a read error. The chain is built from TRBV7-2 and TRBJ1-2, with D hard to call. From germline, CDR1 is SGHTA and CDR2 FQGNSA. The CDR3 loop spans 14 amino acids. The CDR3 is CASSLLGPNYGYTF. CDR3 DNA sequence: TGTGCCAGCAGCTTACTGGGCCCTAACTATGGCTACACTTTC. The whole variable domain, filled in from reference TRBV7-2 and TRBJ1-2, reads GAGVSQSPSNKVTEKGKDVELRCDPISGHTALYWYRQSLGQGLEFLIYFQGNSAPDKSGLPSDRFSAERTGGSVSTLTIQRTQQEDSAVYLCASSLLGPNYGYTFGSGTRLTVV.

This clonotype has just a few counts. The CDR3 region has the DNA TGTGCCATCAAGGACGGATGGAATGAGCAGTTCTTC. Translating gives CAIKDGWNEQFF. This sequence joins TRBV10-3 and TRBJ2-1; no definite D call. The CDR3 totals 12 residues. The germline CDR1 and CDR2 sequences are ENHRY and SYGVKD. Trimming took off 7 bases at V and 7 bases at J, with 11 bases between the two ends.

To note about this clonotype: As the CDR3 is not closed by the conserved phenylalanine or tryptophan, this likely results from a read error. The rearrangement uses TRBV12-5 and TRBJ2-1; D perhaps matches TRBD1 (6 bases). Per the germline V gene, CDR1 is LGHNT and CDR2 is FRNRAP. The CDR3 has 13 amino acids. V was clipped by 7 bases and J by 4 bases, with 11 bases between them. DNA for the CDR3: TGTGCTAGTGCACCGGACAGATACAATGAGCAGTTCCTC. As protein: CASAPDRYNEQFL.

This clonotype was observed a few times. The chain couples TRBV20-1 to TRBJ2-3; TRBD2 is a possible D gene (6 bases). The germline gives CDR1 DFQATT, CDR2 SNEGSKA (reference sequence). Trimming shortened V by 6 bases and J by 4 bases, and 17 bases separated the two germline ends. There are 14 residues in the CDR3. CDR3 sequence: CSANGLSRSDTQYF. The CDR3 nucleotides read TGCAGTGCAAACGGACTAAGCCGGTCAGATACGCAGTATTTT.

This clonotype was recorded a few times. J is TRBJ2-7 and V is TRBV28, with TRBD2 identical over 10 bases. The CDR3 loop spans 12 amino acids. CDR1 MDHEN and CDR2 SYDVKM come from the germline V gene. Trimming at V came to 6 bases and at J to 5 bases, leaving 1 base not matched to a gene. CDR3 nucleotide sequence: TGTGCCAGCAGACTAGCGGGAAACGAGCAGTACTTC. Its translation is CASRLAGNEQYF.

This chain uses TRBV5-1 with TRBJ2-1; 13 bases are shared with TRBD2. CDR3 length equals 16 residues. Trimming at V came to 4 bases and at J to 9 bases, leaving 10 bases not matched to a gene. Germline assignment: CDR1 SGHRS and CDR2 YFSETQ. CDR3: CASSASTSGGVFEQFF. The CDR3 DNA is TGCGCCAGCAGCGCATCTACTAGCGGGGGGGTCTTTGAGCAGTTCTTC.

The gene calls are TRBV3-1 and TRBJ2-7, with D perhaps TRBD1 (6 bases). The CDR3 loop spans 15 amino acids. V was pared by 1 base and J by 1 base, with 11 bases between. CDR1 and CDR2 from the germline V gene are LGHDT and YNNKEL (reference sequence). This CDR3 reads CASSQGAGASYEQYF. As DNA, the CDR3 is TGTGCCAGCAGCCAAGGGGCAGGGGCATCCTACGAGCAGTACTTC.

A note on this clonotype: The germline gene is not matched at one end of the junction; a read error may be the cause. The V call is TRBV10-3, the J call TRBJ2-5; D ambiguous. The CDR3 is made up of 12 amino acids. The V gene's germline CDR1 is ENHRY and CDR2 SYGVKD. The CDR3 region is CAISDYQETQHF. For the CDR3, the DNA is TGTGCCATCAGTGATTATCAAGAGACCCAGCACTTC.

J is TRBJ2-3 and V is TRBV20-1; no reliable D call. With 3 bases removed from V and 0 bases from J, the gap between germline ends came to 7 bases. The CDR3 covers 13 residues. In germline, CDR1 is DFQATT, CDR2 SNEGSKA (reference sequence). In DNA, the CDR3 is TGCAGTGCTAGGACGGAGAGCACAGATACGCAGTATTTT. Protein: CSARTESTDTQYF.

The chain uses TRBV9 and TRBJ2-1; the match to TRBD2 covers 8 bases. This CDR3 comprises 14 residues. Unmatched junction bases numbered 8, after V lost 4 bases and J lost 8 bases. Germline V gives CDR1 SGDLS, CDR2 YYNGEE. Here the CDR3 DNA reads TGTGCCAGCAGCCCAAAGACTAGCGCAGATGAGCAGTTCTTC. As protein: CASSPKTSADEQFF.

This clonotype was detected only a few times. The gene calls are TRBV4-2 and TRBJ2-7; D is undetermined. Trimming removed 0 bases at V and 0 bases at J, with 9 bases between. CDR3 length equals 15 residues. Looked up from germline, CDR1 is LGHNA and CDR2 is YNFKEQ. CDR3 residues: CASSQDSASSYEQYF. The CDR3 region has the DNA TGTGCCAGCAGCCAAGATTCGGCGAGCTCCTACGAGCAGTACTTC.

The chain uses TRBV7-2 and TRBJ2-3; D might be TRBD2 (7 bases). This CDR3 comprises 16 residues. Between the trimmed V and J ends, which lost 5 bases and 2 bases, there was a span of 17 bases. The germline CDR1 and CDR2 sequences are SGHTA and FQGNSA. CDR3 nucleotide sequence: TGTGCCAGCAGCCCCCGCGGGGGCCCAAACACAGATACGCAGTATTTT. Translated, it gives CASSPRGGPNTDTQYF.

V gene TRBV5-1 combines with J gene TRBJ2-5, with a weak D call TRBD2 (6 bases). The ends were cut back, 3 bases at V and 3 bases at J, with 12 bases in the middle. The CDR3 is made up of 14 amino acids. Germline CDR1 reads SGHRS; CDR2 reads YFSETQ. CDR3 nucleotides: TGCGCCAGCAGCTCCGGGGGTATAAAAGAGACCCAGTACTTC. Its translation: CASSSGGIKETQYF.

This clonotype was seen more than once but under ten times. The J gene is TRBJ2-1, the V gene TRBV5-1; 11 positions agree with TRBD1. CDR1 SGHRS and CDR2 YFSETQ come from the germline V gene. V gave up 0 bases and J gave up 7 bases; unmatched junction bases: 6. This CDR3 is built from 16 residues. CDR3 region: CASSLDSGTGGNEQFF. The DNA for the CDR3 is TGCGCCAGCAGCTTGGATTCCGGGACAGGGGGAAATGAGCAGTTCTTC.

The rearrangement joins TRBV3-1 to TRBJ1-1, with D hard to call. Germline V lookup: CDR1 LGHDT, CDR2 YNNKEL (reference sequence). V lost 4 bases, J lost 7 bases, and 13 bases lay in between. CDR3 length: 13 amino acids. CDR3 protein: CASSLGRRFEAFF. Written as DNA, the CDR3 is TGTGCCAGCAGCCTGGGCAGGAGGTTTGAAGCTTTCTTT. Combining the CDR3 with reference TRBV3-1 and TRBJ1-1 gives the whole variable domain DTAVSQTPKYLVTQMGNDKSIKCEQNLGHDTMYWYKQDSKKFLKIMFSYNNKELIINETVPNRFSPKSPDKAHLNLHINSLELGDSAVYFCASSLGRRFEAFFGQGTRLTVV.